Below, one T cell receptor (beta chain) is given with its context. Antigen specificity is unknown. Investigators excluded patients with uncontrolled infection, other autoimmune disease, pregnancy or lactation. Looked up from germline, CDR1 is SGHRS and CDR2 is YFSETQ. The CDR3 loop spans 13 amino acids. V was shortened by 5 bases and J by 4 bases, with 12 bases between the two germline ends. This sample stems from a study of T cells in Graves' hyperthyroidism and ophthalmopathy. Whole-study findings and limits: In the blood, most expanded thyroid clonotypes above 0.001 appeared as well.

Amplification yielded TCR beta CDR3 regions, with RNA transcripts as the source. HTBI primers were the set used in a first-round RT-PCR of the TCR CDR3. TCRdb itself ran the multiplex PCR reads through MiXCR, one entry per CDR3 protein. The data show a few hundred thousand distinct CDR3 sequences, with about 45% seen just once and around two fifths held by the top ten. The chain uses TRBV5-1 and TRBJ1-1, with a possible D match to TRBD1 (5 bases). The sample comprised peripheral blood or thyroid tissue (not recorded which). The clonotype originates from an adult woman with Graves' disease, either hyperthyroidism or ophthalmopathy (not recorded which). Written as DNA, the CDR3 is TGCGCCAGCAGAAATACAGGATTCACTGAAGCTTTCTTT. This sequence encodes CASRNTGFTEAFF.